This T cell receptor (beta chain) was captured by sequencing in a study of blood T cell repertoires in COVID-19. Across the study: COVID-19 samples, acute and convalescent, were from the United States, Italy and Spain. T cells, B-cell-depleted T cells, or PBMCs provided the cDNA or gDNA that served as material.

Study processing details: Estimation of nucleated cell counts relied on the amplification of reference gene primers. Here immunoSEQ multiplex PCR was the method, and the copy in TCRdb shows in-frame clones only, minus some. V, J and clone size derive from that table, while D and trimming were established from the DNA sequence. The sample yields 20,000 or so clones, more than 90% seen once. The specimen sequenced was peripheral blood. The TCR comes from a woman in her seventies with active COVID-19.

CDR3 residues: CASSLRGGMNTEAFF. The CDR3 DNA sequence: TGTGCCAGCAGCTTGAGAGGGGGCATGAACACTGAAGCTTTCTTT. V gene TRBV11-2 combines with J gene TRBJ1-1, with TRBD1 identical over 7 bases. The CDR3 contains 15 residues. Germline-derived CDR1 and CDR2 are SGHAT and FQNNGV. After removal of 3 bases from V and 0 bases from J, the junction contained 4 bases not matched to a gene.